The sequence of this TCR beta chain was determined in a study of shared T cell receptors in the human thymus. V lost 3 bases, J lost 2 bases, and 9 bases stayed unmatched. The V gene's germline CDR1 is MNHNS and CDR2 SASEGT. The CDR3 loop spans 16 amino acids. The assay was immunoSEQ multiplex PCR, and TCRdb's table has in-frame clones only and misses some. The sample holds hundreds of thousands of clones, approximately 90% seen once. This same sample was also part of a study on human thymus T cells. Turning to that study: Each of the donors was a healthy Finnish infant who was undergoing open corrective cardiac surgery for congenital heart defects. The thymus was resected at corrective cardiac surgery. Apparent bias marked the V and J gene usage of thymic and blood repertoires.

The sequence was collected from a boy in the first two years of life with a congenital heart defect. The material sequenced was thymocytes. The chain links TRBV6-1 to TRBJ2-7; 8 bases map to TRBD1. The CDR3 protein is CASSETGASSTYEQYF. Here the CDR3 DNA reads TGTGCCAGCAGTGAGACAGGGGCTAGTTCAACCTACGAGCAGTACTTC.